This TCR beta chain appears in the sequencing data of a study of graft-versus-host responses after intestinal transplantation. General observations from the study: Levels of circulating GvH clones at their peak were associated with early post-transplant HvG declines.

Sequenced by immunoSEQ multiplex PCR; TCRdb stores in-frame clones only, minus some. The data contain 140,000 or so clones, 92% of them singletons. About this clone: Antigen: not known.

With 6 bases removed from V and 0 bases from J, the gap between germline ends came to 9 bases. This CDR3 contains 13 residues. CDR1 is LNHDA, CDR2 SQIVND, per germline (reference sequence). This sequence joins TRBV19 and TRBJ2-7; D may correspond to TRBD1 or TRBD2 (5 bases each). This TCR was sampled from a human donor who received an intestinal transplant. Sample: unstimulated CD4+ T cells sorted from spleen or lymph node cells, taken before intestinal transplant. CDR3 coding DNA: TGTGCCAGTAGCTCAGGGAGCTCCTACGAGCAGTACTTC. This gives the protein CASSSGSSYEQYF. Based on the CDR3 plus reference TRBV19 and TRBJ2-7, the full variable domain is DGGITQSPKYLFRKEGQNVTLSCEQNLNHDAMYWYRQDPGQGLRLIYYSQIVNDFQKGDIAEGYSVSREKKESFPLTVTSAQKNPTAFYLCASSSGSSYEQYFGPGTRLTVT.